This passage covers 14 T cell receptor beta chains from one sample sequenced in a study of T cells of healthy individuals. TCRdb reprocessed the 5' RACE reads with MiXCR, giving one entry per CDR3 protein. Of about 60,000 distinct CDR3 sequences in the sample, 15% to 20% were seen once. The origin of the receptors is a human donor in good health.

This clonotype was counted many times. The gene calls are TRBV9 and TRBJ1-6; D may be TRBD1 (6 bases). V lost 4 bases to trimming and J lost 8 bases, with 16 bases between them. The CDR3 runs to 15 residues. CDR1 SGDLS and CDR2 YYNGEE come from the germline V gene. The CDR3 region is CASSTQGRRDSPLHF. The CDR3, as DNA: TGTGCCAGCAGCACACAGGGAAGGAGGGATTCACCCCTCCACTTT.

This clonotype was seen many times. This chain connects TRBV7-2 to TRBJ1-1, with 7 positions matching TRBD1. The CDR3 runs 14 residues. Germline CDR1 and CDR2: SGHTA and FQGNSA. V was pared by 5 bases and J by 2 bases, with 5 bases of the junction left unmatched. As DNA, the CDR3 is TGTGCCAGCAGCCGAGGACAGGCAAACACTGAAGCTTTCTTT. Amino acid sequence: CASSRGQANTEAFF.

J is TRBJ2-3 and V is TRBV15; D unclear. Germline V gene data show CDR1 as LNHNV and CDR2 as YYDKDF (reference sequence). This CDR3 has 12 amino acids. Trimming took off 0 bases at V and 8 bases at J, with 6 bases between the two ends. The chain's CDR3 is CATSRDRGTQYF. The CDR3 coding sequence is TGTGCCACCAGCAGAGATCGAGGTACGCAGTATTTT.

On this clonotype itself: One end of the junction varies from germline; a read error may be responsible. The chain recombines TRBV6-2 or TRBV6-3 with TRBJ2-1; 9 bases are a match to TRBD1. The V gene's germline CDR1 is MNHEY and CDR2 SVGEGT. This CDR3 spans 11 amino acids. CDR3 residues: CASSYAGQGIF. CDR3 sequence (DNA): TGTGCCAGCAGTTACGCGGGACAGGGCATCTTC.

The CDR3 reads CASRRGLDTEAFF. In nucleotides, the CDR3 is TGTGCCAGCAGACGTGGTCTGGACACTGAAGCTTTCTTT. The genes are TRBV7-2 and TRBJ1-1; D unclear. CDR3 size: 13 residues. V was clipped by 6 bases and J by 3 bases, with 11 bases between them. The V gene's germline CDR1 is SGHTA and CDR2 FQGNSA. Supplemented by reference TRBV7-2 and TRBJ1-1, the full variable domain reads GAGVSQSPSNKVTEKGKDVELRCDPISGHTALYWYRQSLGQGLEFLIYFQGNSAPDKSGLPSDRFSAERTGGSVSTLTIQRTQQEDSAVYLCASRRGLDTEAFFGQGTRLTVV.

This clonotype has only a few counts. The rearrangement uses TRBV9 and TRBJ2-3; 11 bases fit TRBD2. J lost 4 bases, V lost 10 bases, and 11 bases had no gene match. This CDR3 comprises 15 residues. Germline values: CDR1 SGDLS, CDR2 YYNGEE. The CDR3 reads CAGATSGSFSDTQYF. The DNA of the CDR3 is TGTGCCGGGGCCACTAGCGGGAGTTTCTCAGATACGCAGTATTTT. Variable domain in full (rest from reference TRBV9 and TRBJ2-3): DSGVTQTPKHLITATGQRVTLRCSPRSGDLSVYWYQQSLDQGLQFLIQYYNGEERAKGNILERFSAQQFPDLHSELNLSSLELGDSALYFCAGATSGSFSDTQYFGPGTRLTVL.

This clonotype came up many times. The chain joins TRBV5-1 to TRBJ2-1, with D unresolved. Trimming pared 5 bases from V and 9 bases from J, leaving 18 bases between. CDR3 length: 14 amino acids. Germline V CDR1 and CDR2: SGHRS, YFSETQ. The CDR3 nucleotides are TGCGCCAGCAGACCCGAGGCGGTGCTGGGTGAGCAGTTCTTC. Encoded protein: CASRPEAVLGEQFF.

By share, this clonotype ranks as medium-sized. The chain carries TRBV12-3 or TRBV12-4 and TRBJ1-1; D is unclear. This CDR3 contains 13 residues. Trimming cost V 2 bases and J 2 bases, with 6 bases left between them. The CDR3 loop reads CASSLTDNTEAFF. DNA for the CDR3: TGTGCCAGCAGTTTAACGGATAACACTGAAGCTTTCTTT.

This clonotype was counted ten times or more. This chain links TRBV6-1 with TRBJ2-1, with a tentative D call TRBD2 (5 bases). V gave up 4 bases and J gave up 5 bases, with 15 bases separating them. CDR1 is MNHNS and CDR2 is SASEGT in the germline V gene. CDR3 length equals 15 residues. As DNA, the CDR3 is TGTGCCAGCAGTGCCGAATCCGGGATCCACAATGAGCAGTTCTTC. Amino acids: CASSAESGIHNEQFF.

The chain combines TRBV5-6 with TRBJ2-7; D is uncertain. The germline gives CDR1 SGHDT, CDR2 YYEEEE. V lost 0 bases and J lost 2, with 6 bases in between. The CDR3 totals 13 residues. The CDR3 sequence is CASSLGVAYEQYF. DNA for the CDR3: TGTGCCAGCAGCTTGGGAGTGGCCTACGAGCAGTACTTC.

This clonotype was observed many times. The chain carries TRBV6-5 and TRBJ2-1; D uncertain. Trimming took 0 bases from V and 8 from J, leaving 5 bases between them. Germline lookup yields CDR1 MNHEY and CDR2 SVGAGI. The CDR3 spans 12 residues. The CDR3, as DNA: TGTGCCAGCAGTTACTCCGGTTATGAGCAGTTCTTC. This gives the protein CASSYSGYEQFF.

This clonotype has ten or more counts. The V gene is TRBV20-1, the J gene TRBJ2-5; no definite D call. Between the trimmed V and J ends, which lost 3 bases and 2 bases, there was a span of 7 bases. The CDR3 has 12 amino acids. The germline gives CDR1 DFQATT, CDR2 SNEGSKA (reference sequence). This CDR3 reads CSARLLQETQYF. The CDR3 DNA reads TGCAGTGCTAGGCTACTGCAAGAGACCCAGTACTTC.

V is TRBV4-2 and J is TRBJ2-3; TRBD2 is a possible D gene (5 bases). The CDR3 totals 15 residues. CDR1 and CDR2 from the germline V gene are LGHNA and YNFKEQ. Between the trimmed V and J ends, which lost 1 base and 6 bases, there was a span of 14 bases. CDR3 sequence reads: CASSQAPLAEDTQYF. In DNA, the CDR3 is TGTGCCAGCAGCCAAGCTCCGCTAGCTGAGGATACGCAGTATTTT.

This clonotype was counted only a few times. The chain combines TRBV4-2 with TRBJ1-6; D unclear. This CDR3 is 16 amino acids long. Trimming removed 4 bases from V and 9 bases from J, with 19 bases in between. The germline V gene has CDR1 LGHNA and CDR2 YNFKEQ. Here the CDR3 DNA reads TGTGCCAGCAGCCGGTACCAAGCCTCGGGAGGTTCACCCCTCCACTTT. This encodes CASSRYQASGGSPLHF.